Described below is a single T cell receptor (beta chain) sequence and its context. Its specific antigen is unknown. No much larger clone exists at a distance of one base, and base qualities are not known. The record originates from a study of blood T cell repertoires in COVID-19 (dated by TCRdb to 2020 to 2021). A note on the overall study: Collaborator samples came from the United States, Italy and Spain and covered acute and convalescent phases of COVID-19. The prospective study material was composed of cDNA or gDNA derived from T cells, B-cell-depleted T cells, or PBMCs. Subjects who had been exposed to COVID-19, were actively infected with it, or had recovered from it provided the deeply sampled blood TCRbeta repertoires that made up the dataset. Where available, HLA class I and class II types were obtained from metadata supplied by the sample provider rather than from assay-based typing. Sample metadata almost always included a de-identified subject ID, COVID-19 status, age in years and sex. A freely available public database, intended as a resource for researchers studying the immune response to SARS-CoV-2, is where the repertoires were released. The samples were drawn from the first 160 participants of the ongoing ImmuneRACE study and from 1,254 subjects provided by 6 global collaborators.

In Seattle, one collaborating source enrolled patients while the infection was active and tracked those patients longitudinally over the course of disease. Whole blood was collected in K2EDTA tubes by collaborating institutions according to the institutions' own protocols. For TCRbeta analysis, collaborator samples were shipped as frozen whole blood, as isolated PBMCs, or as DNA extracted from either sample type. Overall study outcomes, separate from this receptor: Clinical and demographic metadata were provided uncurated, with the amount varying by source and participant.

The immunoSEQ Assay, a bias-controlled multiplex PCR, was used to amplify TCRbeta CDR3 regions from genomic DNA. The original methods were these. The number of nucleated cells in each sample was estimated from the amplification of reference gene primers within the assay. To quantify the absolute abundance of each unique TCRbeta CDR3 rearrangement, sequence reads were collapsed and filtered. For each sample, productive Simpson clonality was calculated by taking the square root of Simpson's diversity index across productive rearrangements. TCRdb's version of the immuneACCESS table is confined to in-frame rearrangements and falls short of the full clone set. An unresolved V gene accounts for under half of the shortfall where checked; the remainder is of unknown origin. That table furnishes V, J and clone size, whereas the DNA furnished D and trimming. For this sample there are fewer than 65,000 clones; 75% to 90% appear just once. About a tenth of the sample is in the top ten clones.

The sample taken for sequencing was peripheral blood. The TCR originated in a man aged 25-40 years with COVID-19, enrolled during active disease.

For the CDR3, the sequence is CASSNTGAQETQYF. At the DNA level, the sequence is TGTGCCAGCAGCAATACAGGAGCACAAGAGACCCAGTACTTC. The chain was built from TRBV11-1 and TRBJ2-5; TRBD1 is possibly the D segment (5 matching bases). CDR1 and CDR2 are read off the germline V gene (reference sequence) as SGHAT and FQDESV. V drops 5 bases and J drops 2 bases, leaving 12 bases in between. Taken from cysteine to phenylalanine, the CDR3 has 14 residues. Only the CDR3 DNA is retained, 42 bases long and in frame from the first base.